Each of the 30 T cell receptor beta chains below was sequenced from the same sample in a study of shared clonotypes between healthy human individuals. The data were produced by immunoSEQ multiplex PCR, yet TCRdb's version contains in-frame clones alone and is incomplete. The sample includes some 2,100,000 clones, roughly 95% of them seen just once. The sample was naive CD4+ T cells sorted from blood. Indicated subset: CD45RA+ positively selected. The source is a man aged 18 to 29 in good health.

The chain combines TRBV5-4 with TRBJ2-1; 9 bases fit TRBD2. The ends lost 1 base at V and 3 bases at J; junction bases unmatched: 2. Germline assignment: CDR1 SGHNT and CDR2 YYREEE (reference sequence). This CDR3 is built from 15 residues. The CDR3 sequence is CASSLLAGDYNEQFF. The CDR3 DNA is TGTGCCAGCAGCTTGTTAGCGGGGGACTACAATGAGCAGTTCTTC.

Written as DNA, the CDR3 is TGCGCCAGCAGCTCCGTTGCAGCGGGCTTCCAAGAGACCCAGTACTTC. Its protein product is CASSSVAAGFQETQYF. V is TRBV5-1 and J is TRBJ2-5, with a possible D match to TRBD2 (6 bases). CDR3 size: 16 residues. From germline, CDR1 is SGHRS and CDR2 YFSETQ. Trimming removed 3 bases at V and 1 base at J, with 16 bases between.

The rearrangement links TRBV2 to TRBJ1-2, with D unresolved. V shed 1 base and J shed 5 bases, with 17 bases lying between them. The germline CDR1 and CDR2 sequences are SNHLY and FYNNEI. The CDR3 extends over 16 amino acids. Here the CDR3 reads CASSEGISQAVYGYTF. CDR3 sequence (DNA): TGTGCCAGCAGTGAAGGGATCAGTCAGGCCGTTTATGGCTACACCTTC.

In DNA, the CDR3 is TGTGCCAGCAGCGGGGTGACAGGGTACAATGAGCAGTTCTTC. Its protein product is CASSGVTGYNEQFF. The gene calls are TRBV5-4 and TRBJ2-1, with TRBD1 matching over 7 bases. Germline V gene sequence: CDR1 SGHNT, CDR2 YYREEE (reference sequence). V gave up 4 bases and J gave up 4 bases; unmatched junction bases: 5. The CDR3 contains 14 residues.

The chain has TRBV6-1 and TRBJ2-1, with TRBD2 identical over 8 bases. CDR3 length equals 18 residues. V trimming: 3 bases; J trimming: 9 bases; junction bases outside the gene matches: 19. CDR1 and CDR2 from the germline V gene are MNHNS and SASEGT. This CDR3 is CASSDVGTKAGVVGEQFF. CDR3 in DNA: TGTGCCAGCAGTGACGTGGGGACAAAAGCGGGAGTGGTGGGTGAGCAGTTCTTC.

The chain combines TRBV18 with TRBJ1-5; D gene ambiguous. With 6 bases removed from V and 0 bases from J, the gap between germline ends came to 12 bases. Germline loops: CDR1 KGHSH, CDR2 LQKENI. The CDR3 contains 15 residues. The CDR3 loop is CASSDTRYSNQPQHF. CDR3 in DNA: TGTGCCAGCTCTGACACGCGATATAGCAATCAGCCCCAGCATTTT.

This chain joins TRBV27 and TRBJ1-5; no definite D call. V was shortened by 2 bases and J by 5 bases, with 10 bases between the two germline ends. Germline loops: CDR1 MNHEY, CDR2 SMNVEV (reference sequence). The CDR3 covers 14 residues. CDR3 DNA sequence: TGTGCCAGCAGTTTAAAAGGGTCTTATCAGCCCCAGCATTTT. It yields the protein CASSLKGSYQPQHF.

This CDR3 is CAATGGGTRGYTF. The DNA for the CDR3 is TGTGCCGCTACGGGGGGTGGGACTCGTGGCTACACCTTC. This chain uses TRBV30 with TRBJ1-2; weak D call: TRBD1 (5 bases). CDR3 length equals 13 residues. CDR1 is GTSNPN and CDR2 is SVGIG in the germline V gene (reference sequence). Trimming pared 8 bases from V and 7 bases from J, leaving 20 bases between.

In DNA form, the CDR3 reads TGTGCCAGCTCACCACCCGGGACTAGCGGGGGGGAATACGAGCAGTACTTC. Translated: CASSPPGTSGGEYEQYF. The rearrangement uses TRBV18 and TRBJ2-7; TRBD2 agrees at 16 bases. CDR3 length equals 17 residues. The V gene end was trimmed by 0 bases and the J gene end by 4 bases; junction bases not matched to a gene: 3. In germline, CDR1 is KGHSH, CDR2 LQKENI.

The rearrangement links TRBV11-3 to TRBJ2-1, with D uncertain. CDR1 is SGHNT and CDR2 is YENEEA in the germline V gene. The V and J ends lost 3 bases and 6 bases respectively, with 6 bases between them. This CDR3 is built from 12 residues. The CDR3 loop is CASSLRPNEQFF. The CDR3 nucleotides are TGTGCCAGCAGCTTGCGGCCCAATGAGCAGTTCTTC.

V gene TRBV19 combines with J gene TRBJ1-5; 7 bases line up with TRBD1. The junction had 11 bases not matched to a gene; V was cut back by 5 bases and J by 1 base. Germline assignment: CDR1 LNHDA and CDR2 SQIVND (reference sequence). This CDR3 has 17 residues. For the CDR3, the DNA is TGTGCCAGTAGTGGGGACGACAGGGTCGGCAGCAATCAGCCCCAGCATTTT. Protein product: CASSGDDRVGSNQPQHF.

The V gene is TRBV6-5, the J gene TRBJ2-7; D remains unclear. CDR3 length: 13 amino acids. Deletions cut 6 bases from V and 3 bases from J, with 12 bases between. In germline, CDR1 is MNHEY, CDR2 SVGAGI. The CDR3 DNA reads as TGTGCCAGCAGCGCCGCAGTTGGCTACGAGCAGTACTTC. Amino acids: CASSAAVGYEQYF.

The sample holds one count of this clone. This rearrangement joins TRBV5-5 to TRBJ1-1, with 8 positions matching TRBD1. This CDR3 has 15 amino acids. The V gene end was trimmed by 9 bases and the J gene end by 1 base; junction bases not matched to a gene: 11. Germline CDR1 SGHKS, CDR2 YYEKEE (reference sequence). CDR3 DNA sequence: TGTGCCACCTCACTACAGGGGGATGCGAACACTGAAGCTTTCTTT. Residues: CATSLQGDANTEAFF.

Written as DNA, the CDR3 is TGTGCCTGGAGTGTTGAGGGGGAGAACTATGGCTACACCTTC. This translates into CAWSVEGENYGYTF. The chain carries TRBV30 and TRBJ1-2; D possibly corresponds to TRBD1 (6 bases). Germline CDR1 and CDR2: GTSNPN and SVGIG (reference sequence). The CDR3 totals 14 residues. V was shortened by 0 bases and J by 2 bases, with 10 bases between the two germline ends.

The CDR3: CASSLDIASYNEQFF. The CDR3 bases are TGCGCCAGCAGCTTAGACATCGCTTCCTACAATGAGCAGTTCTTC. This chain connects TRBV5-1 to TRBJ2-1; D not resolved. The V end was cut by 2 bases, the J end by 1 base, with 10 bases between. CDR3 length equals 15 residues. Germline CDR1 and CDR2: SGHRS and YFSETQ.

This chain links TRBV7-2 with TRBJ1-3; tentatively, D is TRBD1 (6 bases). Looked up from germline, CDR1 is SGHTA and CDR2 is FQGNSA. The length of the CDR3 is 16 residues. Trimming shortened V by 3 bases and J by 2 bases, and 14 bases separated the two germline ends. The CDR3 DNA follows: TGTGCCAGCAGCTTCGGGGGCTCGGGGGCTGGAAACACCATATATTTT. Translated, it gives CASSFGGSGAGNTIYF.

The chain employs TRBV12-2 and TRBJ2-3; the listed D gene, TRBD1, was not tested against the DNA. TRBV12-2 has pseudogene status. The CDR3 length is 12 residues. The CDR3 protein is CASRFHTDTQYF. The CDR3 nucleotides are TGTGCAAGTCGCTTCCACACAGATACGCAGTATTTT.

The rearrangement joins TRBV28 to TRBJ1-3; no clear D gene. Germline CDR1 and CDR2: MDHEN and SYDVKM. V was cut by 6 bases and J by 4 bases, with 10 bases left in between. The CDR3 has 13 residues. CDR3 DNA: TGTGCCAGCAGGGGAGGGCAGGGAAACACCATATATTTT. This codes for CASRGGQGNTIYF.

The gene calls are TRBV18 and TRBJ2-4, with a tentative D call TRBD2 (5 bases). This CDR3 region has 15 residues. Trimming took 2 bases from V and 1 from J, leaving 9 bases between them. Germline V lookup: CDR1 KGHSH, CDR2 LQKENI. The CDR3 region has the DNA TGTGCCAGCTCACCAACTAGGATGGCCAAAAACATTCAGTACTTC. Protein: CASSPTRMAKNIQYF.

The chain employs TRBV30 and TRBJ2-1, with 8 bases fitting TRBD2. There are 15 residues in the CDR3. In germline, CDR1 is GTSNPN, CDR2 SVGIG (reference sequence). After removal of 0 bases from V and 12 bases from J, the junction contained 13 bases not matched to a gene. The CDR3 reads CAWSVKGSGTFGQFF. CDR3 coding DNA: TGTGCCTGGAGTGTAAAGGGTAGCGGGACGTTCGGGCAGTTCTTC. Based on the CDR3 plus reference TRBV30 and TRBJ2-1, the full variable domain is SQTIHQWPATLVQPVGSPLSLECTVEGTSNPNLYWYRQAAGRGLQLLFYSVGIGQISSEVPQNLSASRPQDRQFILSSKKLLLSDSGFYLCAWSVKGSGTFGQFFGPGTRLTVL.

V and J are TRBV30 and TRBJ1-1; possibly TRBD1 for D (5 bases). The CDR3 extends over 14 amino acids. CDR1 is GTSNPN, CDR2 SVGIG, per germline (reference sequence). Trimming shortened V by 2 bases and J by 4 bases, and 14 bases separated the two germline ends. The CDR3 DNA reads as TGTGCCTGGAGTTCTCCGGGACGACCCACTGAAGCTTTCTTT. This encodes CAWSSPGRPTEAFF.

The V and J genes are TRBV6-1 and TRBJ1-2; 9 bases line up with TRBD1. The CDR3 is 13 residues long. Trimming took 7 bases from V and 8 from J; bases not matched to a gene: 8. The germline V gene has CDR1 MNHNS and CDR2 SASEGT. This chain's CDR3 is CASNGDRVWGYTF. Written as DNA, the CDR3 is TGTGCCAGCAATGGGGACAGGGTGTGGGGCTACACCTTC.

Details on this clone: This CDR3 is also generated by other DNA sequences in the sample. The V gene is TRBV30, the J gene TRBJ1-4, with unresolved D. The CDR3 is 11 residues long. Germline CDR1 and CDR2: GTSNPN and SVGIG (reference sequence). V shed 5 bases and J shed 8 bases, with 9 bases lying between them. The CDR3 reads CAWGEGEKLFF. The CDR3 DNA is TGTGCCTGGGGAGAGGGCGAAAAACTGTTTTTT.

CDR3 amino acids: CASSVTGTHYEQYF. CDR3 DNA sequence: TGTGCCAGCAGCGTAACCGGGACCCACTACGAGCAGTACTTC. This chain uses TRBV7-9 with TRBJ2-7; D is tentatively TRBD1 or TRBD2 (5 bases each). The CDR3 sequence is 14 residues long. Trimming cost V 5 bases and J 3 bases, with 14 bases left between them. CDR1 and CDR2 (germline): SEHNR, FQNEAQ (reference sequence).

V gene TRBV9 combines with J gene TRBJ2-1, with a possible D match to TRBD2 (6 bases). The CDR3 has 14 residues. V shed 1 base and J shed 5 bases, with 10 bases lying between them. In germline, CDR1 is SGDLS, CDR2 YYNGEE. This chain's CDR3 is CASSVTGLNNEQFF. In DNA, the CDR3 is TGTGCCAGCAGCGTAACGGGACTGAACAATGAGCAGTTCTTC.

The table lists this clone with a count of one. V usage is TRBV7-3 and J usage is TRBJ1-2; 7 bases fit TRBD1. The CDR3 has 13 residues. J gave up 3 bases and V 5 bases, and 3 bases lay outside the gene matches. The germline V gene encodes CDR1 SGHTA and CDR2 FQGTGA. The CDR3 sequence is CASSPTGDYGYTF. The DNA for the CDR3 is TGTGCCAGCAGCCCCACAGGGGACTATGGCTACACCTTC.

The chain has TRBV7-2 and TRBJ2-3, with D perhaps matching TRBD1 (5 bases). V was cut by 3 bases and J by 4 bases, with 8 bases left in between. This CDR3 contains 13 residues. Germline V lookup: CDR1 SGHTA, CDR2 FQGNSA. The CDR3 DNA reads TGTGCCAGCAGCTTCGGACACCCAGATACGCAGTATTTT. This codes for CASSFGHPDTQYF.

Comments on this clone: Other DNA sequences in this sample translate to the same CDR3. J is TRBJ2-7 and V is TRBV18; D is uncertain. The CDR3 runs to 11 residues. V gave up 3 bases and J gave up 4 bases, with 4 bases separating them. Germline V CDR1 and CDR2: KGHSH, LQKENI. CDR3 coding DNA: TGTGCCAGCTCACCGGTTTACGAGCAGTACTTC. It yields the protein CASSPVYEQYF.

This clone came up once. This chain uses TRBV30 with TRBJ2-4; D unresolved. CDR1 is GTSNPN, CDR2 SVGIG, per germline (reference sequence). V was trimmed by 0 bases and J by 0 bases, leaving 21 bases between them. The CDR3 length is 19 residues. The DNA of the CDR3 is TGTGCCTGGAGTGTAGTCAAAGTCGCCGGACCTCCAGCCAAAAACATTCAGTACTTC. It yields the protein CAWSVVKVAGPPAKNIQYF.

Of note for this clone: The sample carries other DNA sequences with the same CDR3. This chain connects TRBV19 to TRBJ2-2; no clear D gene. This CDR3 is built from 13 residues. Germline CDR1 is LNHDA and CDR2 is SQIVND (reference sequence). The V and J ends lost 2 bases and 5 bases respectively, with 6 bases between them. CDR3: CASSIRGTGELFF. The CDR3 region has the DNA TGTGCCAGTAGTATACGTGGGACCGGGGAGCTGTTTTTT.